The sequence of this T cell receptor beta chain was determined in a study of T cell repertoires in cytomegalovirus infection. TCRdb re-derived calls from the reads in MiXCR, one entry per CDR3 protein. The sample gives around 300,000 distinct CDR3 sequences, 25% of which show up once; about 15% is in the top ten. Germline V gene lookup returns CDR1 SGHVS and CDR2 FNYEAQ. Deletions cut 1 base from V and 5 bases from J, with 2 bases between. The CDR3 is 11 residues long. V and J are TRBV7-6 and TRBJ1-1; D is unresolved. The sample consisted of PBMCs. The receptor comes from a human donor in good health (CMV status not recorded). Some clones in this sample may be carry-over from other donors' samples. In DNA, the CDR3 is TGTGCCAGCAGCTTAGAAACTGAAGCTTTCTTT. Protein product: CASSLETEAFF.